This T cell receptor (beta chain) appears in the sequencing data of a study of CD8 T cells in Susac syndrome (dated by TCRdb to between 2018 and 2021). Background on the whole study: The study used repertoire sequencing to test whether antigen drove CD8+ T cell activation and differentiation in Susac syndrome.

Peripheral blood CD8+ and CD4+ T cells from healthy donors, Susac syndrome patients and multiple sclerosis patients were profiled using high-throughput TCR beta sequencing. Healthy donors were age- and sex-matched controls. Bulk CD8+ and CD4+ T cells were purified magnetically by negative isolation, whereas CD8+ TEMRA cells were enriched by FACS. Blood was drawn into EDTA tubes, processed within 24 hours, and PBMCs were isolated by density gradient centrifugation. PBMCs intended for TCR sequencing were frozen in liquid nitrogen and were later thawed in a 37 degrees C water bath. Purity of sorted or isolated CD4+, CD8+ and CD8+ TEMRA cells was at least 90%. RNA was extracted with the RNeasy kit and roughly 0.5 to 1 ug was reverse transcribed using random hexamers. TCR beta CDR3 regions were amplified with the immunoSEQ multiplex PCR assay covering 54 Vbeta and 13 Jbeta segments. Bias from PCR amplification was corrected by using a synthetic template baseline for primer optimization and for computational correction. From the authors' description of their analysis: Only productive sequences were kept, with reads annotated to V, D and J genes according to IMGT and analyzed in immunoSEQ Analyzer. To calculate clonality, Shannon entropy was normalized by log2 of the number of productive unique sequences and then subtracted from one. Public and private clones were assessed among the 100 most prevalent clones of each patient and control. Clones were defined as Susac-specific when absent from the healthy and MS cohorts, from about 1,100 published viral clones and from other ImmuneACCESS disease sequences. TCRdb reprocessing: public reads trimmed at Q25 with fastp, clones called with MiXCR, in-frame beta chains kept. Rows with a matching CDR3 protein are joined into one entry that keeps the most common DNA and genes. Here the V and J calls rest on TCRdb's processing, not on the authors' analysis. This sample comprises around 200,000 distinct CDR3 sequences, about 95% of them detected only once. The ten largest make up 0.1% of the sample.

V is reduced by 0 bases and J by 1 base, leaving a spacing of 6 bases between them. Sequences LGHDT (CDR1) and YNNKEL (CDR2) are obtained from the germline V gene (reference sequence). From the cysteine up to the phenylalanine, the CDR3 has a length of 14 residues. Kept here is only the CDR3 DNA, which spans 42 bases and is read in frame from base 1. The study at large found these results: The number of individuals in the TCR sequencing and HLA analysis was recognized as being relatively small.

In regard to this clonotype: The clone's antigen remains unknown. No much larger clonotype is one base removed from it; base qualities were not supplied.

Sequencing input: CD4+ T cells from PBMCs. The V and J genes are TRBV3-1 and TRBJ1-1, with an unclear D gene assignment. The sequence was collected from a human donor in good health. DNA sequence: TGTGCCAGCAGCCAAGATCGGAGGAACACTGAAGCTTTCTTT. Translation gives CASSQDRRNTEAFF. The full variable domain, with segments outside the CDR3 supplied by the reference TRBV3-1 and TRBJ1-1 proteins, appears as DTAVSQTPKYLVTQMGNDKSIKCEQNLGHDTMYWYKQDSKKFLKIMFSYNNKELIINETVPNRFSPKSPDKAHLNLHINSLELGDSAVYFCASSQDRRNTEAFFGQGTRLTVV.